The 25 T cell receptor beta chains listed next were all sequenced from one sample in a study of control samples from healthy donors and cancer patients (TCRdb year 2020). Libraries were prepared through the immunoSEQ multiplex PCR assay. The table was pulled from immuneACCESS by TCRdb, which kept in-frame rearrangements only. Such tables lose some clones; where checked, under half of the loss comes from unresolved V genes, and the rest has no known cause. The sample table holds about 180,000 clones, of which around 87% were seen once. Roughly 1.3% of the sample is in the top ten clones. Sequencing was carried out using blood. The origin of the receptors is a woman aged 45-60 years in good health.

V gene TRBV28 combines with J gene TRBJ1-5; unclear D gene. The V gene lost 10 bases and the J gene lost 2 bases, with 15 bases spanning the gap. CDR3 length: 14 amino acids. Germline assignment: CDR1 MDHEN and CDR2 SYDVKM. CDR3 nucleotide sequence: TGTGCCATCCTACCGGGTTACGGCAATCAGCCCCAGCATTTT. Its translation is CAILPGYGNQPQHF. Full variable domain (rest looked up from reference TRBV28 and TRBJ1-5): DVKVTQSSRYLVKRTGEKVFLECVQDMDHENMFWYRQDPGLGLRLIYFSYDVKMKEKGDIPEGYSVSREKKERFSLILESASTNQTSMYLCAILPGYGNQPQHFGDGTRLSIL.

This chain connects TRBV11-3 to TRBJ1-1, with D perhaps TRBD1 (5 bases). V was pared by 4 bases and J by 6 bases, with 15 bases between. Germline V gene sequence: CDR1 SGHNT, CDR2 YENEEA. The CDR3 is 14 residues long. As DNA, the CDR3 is TGTGCCAGCAGCTCATCCAGGGCCGCGGCTGAAGCTTTCTTT. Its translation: CASSSSRAAAEAFF.

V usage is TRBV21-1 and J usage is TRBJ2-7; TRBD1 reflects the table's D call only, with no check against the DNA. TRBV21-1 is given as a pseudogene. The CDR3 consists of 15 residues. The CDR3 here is CASSNRTQGVYEQYF. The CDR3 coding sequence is TGTGCCAGCAGCAATCGAACGCAGGGGGTCTACGAGCAGTACTTC.

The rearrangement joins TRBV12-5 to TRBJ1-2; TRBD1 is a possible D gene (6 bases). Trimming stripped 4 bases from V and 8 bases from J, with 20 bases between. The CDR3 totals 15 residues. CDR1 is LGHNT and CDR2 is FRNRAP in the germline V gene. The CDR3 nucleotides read TGTGCTAGTGGTTCACCGGACAGAGAGGGTGGGGGCTACACCTTC. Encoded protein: CASGSPDREGGGYTF.

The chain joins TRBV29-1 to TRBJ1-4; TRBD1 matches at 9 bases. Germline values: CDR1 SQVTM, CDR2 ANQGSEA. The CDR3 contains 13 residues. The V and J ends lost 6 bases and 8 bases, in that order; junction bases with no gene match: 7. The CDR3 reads CSVYRGPGEKLFF. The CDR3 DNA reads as TGCAGCGTGTACAGGGGGCCGGGGGAAAAACTGTTTTTT.

The CDR3 protein is CASSQAGDLHYGYTF. The CDR3 DNA reads TGCGCCAGCAGCCAAGCAGGGGACCTACACTATGGCTACACCTTC. V is TRBV4-3 and J is TRBJ1-2; D is perhaps TRBD1 (6 bases). This CDR3 is built from 15 residues. V was shortened by 1 base and J by 3 bases, with 12 bases between the two germline ends. Germline V CDR1 and CDR2: LGHNA, YSLEER.

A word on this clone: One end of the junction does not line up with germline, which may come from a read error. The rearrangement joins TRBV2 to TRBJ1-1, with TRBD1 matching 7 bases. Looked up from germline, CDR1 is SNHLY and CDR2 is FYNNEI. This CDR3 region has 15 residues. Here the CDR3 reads CASREGQVLNTEAFF. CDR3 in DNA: TGTGCCAGCAGAGAAGGACAGGTATTGAACACTGAAGCTTTCTTT.

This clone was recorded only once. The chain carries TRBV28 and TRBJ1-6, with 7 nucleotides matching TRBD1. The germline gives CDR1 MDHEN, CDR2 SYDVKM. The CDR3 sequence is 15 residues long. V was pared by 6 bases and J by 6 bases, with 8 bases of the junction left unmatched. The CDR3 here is CASRPYGDSNSPLHF. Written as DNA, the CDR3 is TGTGCCAGCAGGCCGTACGGGGACAGTAATTCACCCCTCCACTTT.

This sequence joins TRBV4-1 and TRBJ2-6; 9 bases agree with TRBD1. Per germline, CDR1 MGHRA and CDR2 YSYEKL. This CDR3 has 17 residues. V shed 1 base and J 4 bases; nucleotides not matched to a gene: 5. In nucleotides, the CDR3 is TGCGCCAGCAGCCAAGGGATACAGGGGGCGGGGGCCAACGTCCTGACTTTC. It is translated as CASSQGIQGAGANVLTF.

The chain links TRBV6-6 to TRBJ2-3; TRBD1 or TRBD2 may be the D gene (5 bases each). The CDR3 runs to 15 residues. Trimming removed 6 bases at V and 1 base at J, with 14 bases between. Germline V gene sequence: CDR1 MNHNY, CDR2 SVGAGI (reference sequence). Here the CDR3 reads CASRHGTAGTDTQYF. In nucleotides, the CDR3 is TGTGCCAGCAGACATGGGACCGCAGGCACAGATACGCAGTATTTT.

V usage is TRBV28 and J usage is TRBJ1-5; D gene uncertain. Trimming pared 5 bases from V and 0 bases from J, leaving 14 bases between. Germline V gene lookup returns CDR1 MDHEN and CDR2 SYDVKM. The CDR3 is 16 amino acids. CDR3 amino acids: CASSGHGGFSNQPQHF. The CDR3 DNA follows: TGTGCCAGCAGTGGTCACGGCGGATTTAGCAATCAGCCCCAGCATTTT. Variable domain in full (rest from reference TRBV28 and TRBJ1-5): DVKVTQSSRYLVKRTGEKVFLECVQDMDHENMFWYRQDPGLGLRLIYFSYDVKMKEKGDIPEGYSVSREKKERFSLILESASTNQTSMYLCASSGHGGFSNQPQHFGDGTRLSIL.

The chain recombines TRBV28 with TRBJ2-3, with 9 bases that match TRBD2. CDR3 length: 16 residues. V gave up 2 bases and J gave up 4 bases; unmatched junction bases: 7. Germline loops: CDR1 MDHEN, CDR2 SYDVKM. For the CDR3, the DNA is TGTGCCAGCAGTTTAGGGCGCGGGAGGGCCCCAGATACGCAGTATTTT. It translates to CASSLGRGRAPDTQYF.

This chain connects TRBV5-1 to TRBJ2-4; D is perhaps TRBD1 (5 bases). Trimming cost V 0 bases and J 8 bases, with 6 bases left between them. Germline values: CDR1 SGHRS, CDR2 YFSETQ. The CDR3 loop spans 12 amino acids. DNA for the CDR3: TGCGCCAGCAGCTTGGCCAGGGACATTCAGTACTTC. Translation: CASSLARDIQYF.

The CDR3 loop is CASSPTSGANTGELFF. Here the CDR3 DNA reads TGTGCCAGCAGCCCCACTAGCGGGGCGAACACCGGGGAGCTGTTTTTT. V and J are TRBV7-3 and TRBJ2-2; 10 positions match TRBD2. Germline loops: CDR1 SGHTA, CDR2 FQGTGA. The V segment lost 5 bases and the J segment 0 bases; nucleotides outside the gene matches: 3. CDR3 length equals 16 residues.

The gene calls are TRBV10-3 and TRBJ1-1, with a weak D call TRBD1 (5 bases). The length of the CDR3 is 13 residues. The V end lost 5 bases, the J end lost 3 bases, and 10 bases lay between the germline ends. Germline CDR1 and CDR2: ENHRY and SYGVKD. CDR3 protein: CAISLRRDTEAFF. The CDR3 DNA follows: TGTGCCATCAGTCTCCGCAGGGACACTGAAGCTTTCTTT.

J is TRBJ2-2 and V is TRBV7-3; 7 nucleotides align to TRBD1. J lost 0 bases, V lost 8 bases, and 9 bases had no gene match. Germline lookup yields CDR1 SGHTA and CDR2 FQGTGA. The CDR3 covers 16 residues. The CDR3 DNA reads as TGTGCCAGCCGAAAGTCGGGGACAGCGAACACCGGGGAGCTGTTTTTT. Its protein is CASRKSGTANTGELFF.

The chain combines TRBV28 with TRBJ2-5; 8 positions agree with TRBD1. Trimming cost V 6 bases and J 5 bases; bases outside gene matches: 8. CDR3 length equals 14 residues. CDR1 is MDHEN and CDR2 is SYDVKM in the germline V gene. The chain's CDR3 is CASSQAGGIETQYF. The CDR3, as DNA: TGTGCCAGCAGCCAAGCAGGGGGCATTGAGACCCAGTACTTC.

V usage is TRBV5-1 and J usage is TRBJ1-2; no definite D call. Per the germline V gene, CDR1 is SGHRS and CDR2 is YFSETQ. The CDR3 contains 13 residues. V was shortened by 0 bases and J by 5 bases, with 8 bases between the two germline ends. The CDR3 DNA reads TGCGCCAGCAGCTTGGACAGACGTTATGGCTACACCTTC. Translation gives CASSLDRRYGYTF.

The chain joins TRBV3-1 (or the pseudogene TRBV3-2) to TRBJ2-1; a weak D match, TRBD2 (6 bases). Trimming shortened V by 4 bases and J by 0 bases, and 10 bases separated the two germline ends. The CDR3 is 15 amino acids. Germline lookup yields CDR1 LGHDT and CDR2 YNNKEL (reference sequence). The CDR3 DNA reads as TGTGCCAGCAGCCCCCAGCGGGCCTCCTACAATGAGCAGTTCTTC. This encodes CASSPQRASYNEQFF.

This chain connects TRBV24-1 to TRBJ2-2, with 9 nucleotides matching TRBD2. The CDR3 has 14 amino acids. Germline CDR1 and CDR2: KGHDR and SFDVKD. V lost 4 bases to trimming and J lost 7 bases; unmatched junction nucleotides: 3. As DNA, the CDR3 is TGTGCCACCAGTGAGAGCGGGAGGCACGGGGAGCTGTTTTTT. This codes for CATSESGRHGELFF.

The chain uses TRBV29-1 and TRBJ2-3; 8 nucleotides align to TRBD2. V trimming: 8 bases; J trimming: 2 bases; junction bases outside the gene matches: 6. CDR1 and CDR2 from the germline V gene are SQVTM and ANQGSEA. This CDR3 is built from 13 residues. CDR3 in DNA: TGCAGCCCCACCGGGGGGGCCACAGATACGCAGTATTTT. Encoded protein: CSPTGGATDTQYF.

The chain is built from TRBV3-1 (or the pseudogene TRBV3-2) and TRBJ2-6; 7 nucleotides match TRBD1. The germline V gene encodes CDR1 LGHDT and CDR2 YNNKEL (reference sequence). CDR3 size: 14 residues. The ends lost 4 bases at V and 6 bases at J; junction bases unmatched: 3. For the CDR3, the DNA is TGTGCCAGCAGCCCGACAGGGTTGGCCAACGTCCTGACTTTC. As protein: CASSPTGLANVLTF.

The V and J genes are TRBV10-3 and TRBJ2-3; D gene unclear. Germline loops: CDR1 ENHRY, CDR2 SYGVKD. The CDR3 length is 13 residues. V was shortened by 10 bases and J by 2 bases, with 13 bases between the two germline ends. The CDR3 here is CATGSTSTDTQYF. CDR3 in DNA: TGTGCCACCGGATCTACCTCCACAGATACGCAGTATTTT.

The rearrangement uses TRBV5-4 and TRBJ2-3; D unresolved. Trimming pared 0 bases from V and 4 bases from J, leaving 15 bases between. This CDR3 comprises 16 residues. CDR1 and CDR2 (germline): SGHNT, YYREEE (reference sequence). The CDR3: CASSLGRYPMSDTQYF. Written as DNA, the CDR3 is TGTGCCAGCAGCTTGGGCCGATACCCGATGTCAGATACGCAGTATTTT.

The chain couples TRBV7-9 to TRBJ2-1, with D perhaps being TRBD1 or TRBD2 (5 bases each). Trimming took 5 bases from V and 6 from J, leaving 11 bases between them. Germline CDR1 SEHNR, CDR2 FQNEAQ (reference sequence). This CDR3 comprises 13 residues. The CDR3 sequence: CASSPGTGNEQFF. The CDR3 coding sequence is TGTGCCAGCAGCCCAGGGACGGGCAATGAGCAGTTCTTC.